This entry lists 6 T cell receptor beta chains sequenced from one sample in a study of shared clonotypes between healthy human individuals. Profiling relied on immunoSEQ multiplex PCR, and the TCRdb table lists in-frame clones only, not all of them. In the table there are over 1.4 million clones, around 95% of which are singletons. The source material was naive CD4+ T cells sorted from blood. Subset described: CD45RA+ positively selected. The receptors originated from a man aged 25 to 40 in good health.

The chain employs TRBV27 and TRBJ1-4; the D is unclear. Trimming took 4 bases from V and 7 from J, leaving 10 bases between them. The CDR3 contains 13 residues. Germline CDR1 is MNHEY and CDR2 is SMNVEV (reference sequence). In DNA form, the CDR3 reads TGTGCCAGCAGTTGGGCGGAGGGTGAAAAACTGTTTTTT. Translating it yields CASSWAEGEKLFF.

Remarks on this clone: The sample contains more than one DNA sequence encoding this CDR3. This chain joins TRBV2 and TRBJ2-7; 8 nucleotides match TRBD1. This CDR3 has 14 residues. The germline gives CDR1 SNHLY, CDR2 FYNNEI. V was pared by 6 bases and J by 2 bases, with 6 bases of the junction left unmatched. The CDR3, as DNA: TGTGCCAGCAGCGGGACAGGCCAACCCTACGAGCAGTACTTC. It encodes CASSGTGQPYEQYF. The full variable domain, rest sourced from reference TRBV2 and TRBJ2-7, is EPEVTQTPSHQVTQMGQEVILRCVPISNHLYFYWYRQILGQKVEFLVSFYNNEISEKSEIFDDQFSVERPDGSNFTLKIRSTKLEDSAMYFCASSGTGQPYEQYFGPGTRLTVT.

The chain employs TRBV6-1 and TRBJ2-7, with D perhaps given as TRBD1 or TRBD2 (5 bases each). Per germline, CDR1 MNHNS and CDR2 SASEGT. This CDR3 region has 14 residues. Trimming removed 6 bases from V and 4 bases from J, with 16 bases in between. Here the CDR3 reads CASSTGTGRYEQYF. CDR3 bases: TGTGCCAGCAGCACCGGGACGGGACGTTACGAGCAGTACTTC.

This clone has a handful of counts. Other DNA sequences in this specimen translate into the identical CDR3. This chain links TRBV5-1 with TRBJ1-1; tentative D call: TRBD1 (6 bases). Trimming stripped 4 bases from V and 5 bases from J, with 9 bases between. The germline CDR1 and CDR2 sequences are SGHRS and YFSETQ. The CDR3 is 12 amino acids. CDR3 amino acids: CASSQGRTEAFF. For the CDR3, the DNA is TGCGCCAGCAGCCAGGGGAGGACTGAAGCTTTCTTT.

This chain uses TRBV4-3 with TRBJ1-3, with a possible D match to TRBD1 (5 bases). The germline CDR1 and CDR2 sequences are LGHNA and YSLEER. The CDR3 totals 14 residues. Trimming pared 5 bases from V and 0 bases from J, leaving 8 bases between. CDR3 nucleotides: TGCGCCAGCAGCGGGGGGGGCTCTGGAAACACCATATATTTT. It is translated as CASSGGGSGNTIYF.

The chain is built from TRBV7-9 and TRBJ2-7; the match to TRBD2 covers 9 bases. J lost 1 base, V lost 5 bases, and 3 bases had no gene match. The CDR3 sequence is 14 residues long. Germline-derived CDR1 and CDR2 are SEHNR and FQNEAQ (reference sequence). The CDR3 DNA sequence: TGTGCCAGCAGCCGAGCGGGGGGATCCTACGAGCAGTACTTC. Protein sequence: CASSRAGGSYEQYF.